These T cell receptor beta chains were read from a single sample in a study of cytomegalovirus exposure and HLA in healthy donors. TCRdb's table, derived via immunoSEQ multiplex PCR, lists solely in-frame clones and lacks some. The sample consists of about 140,000 clones, over 75% of them appearing once. Sequenced sample: PBMCs. All receptors come from a man younger than 45 in good health and CMV-seronegative. The CDR3 runs from the conserved cysteine through the conserved F or W. Each record gives: clone size, D gene, V gene, J gene, CDR3 protein, CDR3 DNA. D genes are given only for firm matches. Clone size appears in some rows only: once, few, many, or a class for an expanded clone.

size: -
D: -
V: TRBV19
J: TRBJ1-2
CDR3: CASSISGYGYTF
DNA: TGTGCCAGTAGTATATCAGGTTATGGCTACACCTTC

size: -
D: TRBD2
V: TRBV30
J: TRBJ2-3
CDR3: CAWSWGTSGRTDTQYF
DNA: TGTGCCTGGAGTTGGGGTACTAGCGGACGCACAGATACGCAGTATTTT

size: -
D: TRBD1
V: TRBV5-1
J: TRBJ2-1
CDR3: CASSEGATNSYNEQFF
DNA: TGCGCCAGCAGCGAGGGGGCAACAAACTCCTACAATGAGCAGTTCTTC

size: -
D: -
V: TRBV5-1
J: TRBJ1-4
CDR3: CASSLRAAGEKLFF
DNA: TGCGCCAGCAGCTTGAGGGCCGCGGGCGAAAAACTGTTTTTT

size: -
D: TRBD1
V: TRBV2
J: TRBJ1-1
CDR3: CASSGQGTGAFF
DNA: TGTGCCAGCAGCGGACAGGGGACGGGAGCTTTCTTT

size: -
D: -
V: TRBV19
J: TRBJ1-1
CDR3: CASSNKGTEAFF
DNA: TGTGCCAGTAGTAATAAGGGGACTGAAGCTTTCTTT

size: -
D: TRBD2
V: TRBV13
J: TRBJ2-5
CDR3: CASSLVRRGSGVRETQYF
DNA: TGTGCCAGCAGCTTAGTTCGACGGGGGAGCGGGGTAAGAGAGACCCAGTACTTC

size: -
D: TRBD1
V: TRBV28
J: TRBJ2-7
CDR3: CASNRADRTEQYF
DNA: TGTGCCAGCAACCGCGCGGACAGGACCGAGCAGTACTTC

size: -
D: -
V: TRBV5-6
J: TRBJ1-1
CDR3: CASSLKRGTANTEAFF
DNA: TGTGCCAGCAGCTTGAAGAGGGGGACGGCGAACACTGAAGCTTTCTTT

size: once
D: -
V: TRBV28
J: TRBJ1-2
CDR3: CASGRSNYGYTF
DNA: TGTGCGAGCGGGAGATCTAACTATGGCTACACCTTC

size: -
D: -
V: TRBV19
J: TRBJ1-5
CDR3: CASSIQGIGSNQPQHF
DNA: TGTGCCAGTAGTATACAGGGAATTGGGAGCAATCAGCCCCAGCATTTT

size: -
D: -
V: TRBV2
J: TRBJ2-5
CDR3: CASSEGRGETQYF
DNA: TGTGCCAGCAGTGAGGGTAGGGGAGAGACCCAGTACTTC

size: -
D: TRBD1
V: TRBV7-9
J: TRBJ1-2
CDR3: CASSFRDRRGLATNYGYTF
DNA: TGTGCCAGCAGCTTCCGAGACCGAAGGGGGCTAGCCACTAACTATGGCTACACCTTC

size: -
D: -
V: TRBV2
J: TRBJ1-2
CDR3: CASSEVPVGGRGGYTF
DNA: TGTGCCAGCAGTGAAGTCCCCGTGGGGGGTCGGGGGGGCTACACCTTC

size: once
D: -
V: TRBV6-5
J: TRBJ1-1
CDR3: CASSYEPNRINTEAFF
DNA: TGTGCCAGCAGTTACGAGCCAAACAGGATAAACACTGAAGCTTTCTTT

size: -
D: -
V: TRBV5-1
J: TRBJ2-5
CDR3: CASSLVGGEETQYF
DNA: TGCGCCAGCAGCTTGGTAGGGGGAGAAGAGACCCAGTACTTC

size: -
D: -
V: TRBV5-4
J: TRBJ2-7
CDR3: CASSLLHEQYF
DNA: TGTGCCAGCAGCTTACTCCACGAGCAGTACTTC

size: -
D: -
V: TRBV4-1
J: TRBJ2-5
CDR3: CASSQDSQQETQYF
DNA: TGCGCCAGCAGCCAAGATTCCCAACAAGAGACCCAGTACTTC

size: -
D: -
V: TRBV2
J: TRBJ2-7
CDR3: CASSPETYEQYF
DNA: TGTGCCAGCAGCCCAGAAACCTACGAGCAGTACTTC

size: -
D: TRBD1
V: TRBV6-5
J: TRBJ2-1
CDR3: CASSYPRTGRHEQFF
DNA: TGTGCCAGCAGTTACCCTAGGACAGGGCGGCATGAGCAGTTCTTC

size: -
D: -
V: TRBV15
J: TRBJ1-6
CDR3: CATSLRTSRDSPLHF
DNA: TGTGCCACCAGTCTGAGAACCAGCAGGGATTCACCCCTCCACTTT

size: once
D: TRBD1
V: TRBV30
J: TRBJ1-2
CDR3: CAWSVGRGTNYGYTF
DNA: TGTGCCTGGAGTGTAGGCAGGGGGACTAACTATGGCTACACCTTC

size: -
D: -
V: TRBV28
J: TRBJ1-2
CDR3: CASSPPTVSNYGYTF
DNA: TGTGCCAGCAGTCCACCGACAGTTTCTAACTATGGCTACACCTTC

size: -
D: TRBD1
V: TRBV11-2
J: TRBJ2-7
CDR3: CASSSHPGQGYEQYF
DNA: TGTGCCAGCAGCTCCCATCCGGGACAGGGCTACGAGCAGTACTTC

size: -
D: -
V: TRBV19
J: TRBJ1-4
CDR3: CASSTTGRKLFF
DNA: TGTGCCAGTAGTACTACAGGGAGAAAACTGTTTTTT

size: -
D: -
V: TRBV2
J: TRBJ1-5
CDR3: CASSNREGTSRFNQPQHF
DNA: TGTGCCAGCAGTAACAGGGAGGGGACATCCCGGTTCAATCAGCCCCAGCATTTT

size: -
D: -
V: TRBV2
J: TRBJ1-2
CDR3: CASSESRGGYTF
DNA: TGTGCCAGCAGTGAAAGTAGGGGCGGCTACACCTTC

size: -
D: TRBD2
V: TRBV5-6
J: TRBJ2-1
CDR3: CASSPRVGLAGYNEQFF
DNA: TGTGCCAGCAGCCCCAGAGTCGGACTAGCGGGATACAATGAGCAGTTCTTC

size: -
D: -
V: TRBV29-1
J: TRBJ2-1
CDR3: CSVDTSVAAGKFF
DNA: TGCAGCGTTGATACCTCCGTAGCGGCTGGGAAGTTCTTC

size: few
D: TRBD1
V: TRBV6-5
J: TRBJ2-3
CDR3: CASSYSGTGGDTQYF
DNA: TGTGCCAGCAGTTATTCAGGGACAGGGGGCGATACGCAGTATTTT

size: -
D: -
V: TRBV6-5
J: TRBJ2-7
CDR3: CASSFDFHEQYF
DNA: TGTGCCAGCAGTTTTGACTTCCACGAGCAGTACTTC

size: -
D: TRBD2
V: TRBV30
J: TRBJ2-7
CDR3: CAGAGGPYEQYF
DNA: TGTGCCGGAGCGGGAGGGCCCTACGAGCAGTACTTC

size: once
D: -
V: TRBV28
J: TRBJ1-5
CDR3: CASSRRAGQYQPQHF
DNA: TGTGCCAGCAGCCGACGCGCAGGCCAGTATCAGCCCCAGCATTTT

size: -
D: TRBD1
V: TRBV4-1
J: TRBJ1-2
CDR3: CASSRTGGQNYGYTF
DNA: TGCGCCAGCAGCCGGACAGGTGGACAAAACTATGGCTACACCTTC

size: -
D: -
V: TRBV19
J: TRBJ2-6
CDR3: CASSDRRIDYSGANVLTF
DNA: TGTGCCAGTAGTGATCGGCGGATAGATTACTCTGGGGCCAACGTCCTGACTTTC

size: -
D: -
V: TRBV27
J: TRBJ2-7
CDR3: CASSFSESYEQYF
DNA: TGTGCCAGCAGTTTCTCCGAGAGTTACGAGCAGTACTTC

size: -
D: -
V: TRBV14
J: TRBJ1-1
CDR3: CASSLRQPGAEAFF
DNA: TGTGCCAGCAGCCTTAGACAGCCAGGCGCTGAAGCTTTCTTT

size: -
D: TRBD1
V: TRBV19
J: TRBJ2-7
CDR3: CASRDRGRSSYEQYF
DNA: TGTGCCAGTAGGGACAGGGGGAGAAGTTCCTACGAGCAGTACTTC

size: many
D: TRBD1
V: TRBV5-3
J: TRBJ2-7
CDR3: CARSPSGQAYEQYF
DNA: TGTGCCAGAAGCCCTTCGGGACAGGCCTACGAGCAGTACTTC

size: -
D: TRBD1
V: TRBV5-1
J: TRBJ2-7
CDR3: CASSGGQGAFEQYF
DNA: TGCGCCAGCAGCGGCGGCCAGGGGGCGTTTGAGCAGTACTTC

size: once
D: TRBD2
V: TRBV2
J: TRBJ2-1
CDR3: CASSLLAGAYNEQFF
DNA: TGTGCCAGCAGTTTACTAGCGGGCGCTTACAATGAGCAGTTCTTC

size: -
D: -
V: TRBV11-2
J: TRBJ1-1
CDR3: CASSLPGLRGTEAFF
DNA: TGTGCCAGCAGCCTCCCGGGACTCCGAGGCACTGAAGCTTTCTTT

size: -
D: -
V: TRBV9
J: TRBJ2-2
CDR3: CASSVHHSDTGELFF
DNA: TGTGCCAGCAGCGTACACCACAGTGACACCGGGGAGCTGTTTTTT

size: few
D: -
V: TRBV5-1
J: TRBJ2-5
CDR3: CASSLDLAQETQYF
DNA: TGCGCCAGCAGCTTGGACCTAGCCCAAGAGACCCAGTACTTC

size: -
D: TRBD2
V: TRBV5-1
J: TRBJ2-1
CDR3: CASSSNGLAGGGEQFF
DNA: TGCGCCAGCAGCTCAAATGGACTAGCGGGAGGCGGTGAGCAGTTCTTC

size: -
D: TRBD1
V: TRBV11-1
J: TRBJ1-1
CDR3: CASSLTGEAEAFF
DNA: TGTGCCAGCAGCTTAACAGGGGAGGCTGAAGCTTTCTTT

size: -
D: -
V: TRBV5-1
J: TRBJ2-7
CDR3: CASSLGSSLYEQYF
DNA: TGCGCCAGCAGCTTGGGCAGTTCTCTTTACGAGCAGTACTTC

size: -
D: TRBD2
V: TRBV18
J: TRBJ2-3
CDR3: CASSPSDSGTYQDTQYF
DNA: TGTGCCAGCTCACCAAGTGATAGCGGGACTTACCAAGATACGCAGTATTTT

size: -
D: -
V: TRBV6-5
J: TRBJ2-7
CDR3: CASSRTLQGIYEQYF
DNA: TGTGCCAGCAGCCGCACCCTTCAGGGGATTTACGAGCAGTACTTC